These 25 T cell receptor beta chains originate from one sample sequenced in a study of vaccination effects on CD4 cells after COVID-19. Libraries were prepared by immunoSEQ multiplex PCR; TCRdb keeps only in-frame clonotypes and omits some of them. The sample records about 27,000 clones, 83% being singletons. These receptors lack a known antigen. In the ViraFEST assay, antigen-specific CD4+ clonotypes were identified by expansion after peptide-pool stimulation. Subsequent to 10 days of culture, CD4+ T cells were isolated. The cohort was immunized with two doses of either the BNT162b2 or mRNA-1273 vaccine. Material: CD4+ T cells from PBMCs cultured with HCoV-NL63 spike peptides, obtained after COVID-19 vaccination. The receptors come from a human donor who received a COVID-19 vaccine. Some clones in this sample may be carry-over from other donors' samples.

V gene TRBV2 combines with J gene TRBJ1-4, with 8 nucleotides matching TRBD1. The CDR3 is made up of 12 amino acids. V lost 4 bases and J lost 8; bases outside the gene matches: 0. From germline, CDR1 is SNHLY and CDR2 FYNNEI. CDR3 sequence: CASSAGGEKLFF. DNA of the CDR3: TGTGCCAGCAGTGCAGGGGGCGAAAAACTGTTTTTT.

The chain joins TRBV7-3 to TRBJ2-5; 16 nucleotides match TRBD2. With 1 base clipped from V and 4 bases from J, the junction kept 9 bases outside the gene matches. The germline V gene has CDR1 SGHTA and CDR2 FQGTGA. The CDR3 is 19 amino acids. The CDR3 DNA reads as TGTGCCAGCAGCTTAAAACCCGGGACTAGCGGGGGGGCCCTAGAGACCCAGTACTTC. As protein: CASSLKPGTSGGALETQYF.

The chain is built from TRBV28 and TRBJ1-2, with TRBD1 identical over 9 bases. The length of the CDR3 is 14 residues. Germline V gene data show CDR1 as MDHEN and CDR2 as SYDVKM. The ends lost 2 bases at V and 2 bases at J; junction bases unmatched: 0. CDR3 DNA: TGTGCCAGCAGTTTAGGACAGGGGAACTATGGCTACACCTTC. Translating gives CASSLGQGNYGYTF.

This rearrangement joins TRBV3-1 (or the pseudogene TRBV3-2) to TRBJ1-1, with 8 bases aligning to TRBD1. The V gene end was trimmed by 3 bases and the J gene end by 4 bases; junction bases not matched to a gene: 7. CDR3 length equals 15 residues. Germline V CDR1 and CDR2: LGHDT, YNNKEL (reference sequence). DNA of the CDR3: TGTGCCAGCAGCCATTCCCGGACAGGGAGCACTGAAGCTTTCTTT. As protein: CASSHSRTGSTEAFF.

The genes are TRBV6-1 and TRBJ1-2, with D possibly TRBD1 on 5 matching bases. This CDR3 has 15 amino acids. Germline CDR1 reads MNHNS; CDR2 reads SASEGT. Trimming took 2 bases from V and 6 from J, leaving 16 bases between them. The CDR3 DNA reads TGTGCCAGCAGTGAATTCGGCAGGGAGCGAAATGGCTACACCTTC. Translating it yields CASSEFGRERNGYTF.

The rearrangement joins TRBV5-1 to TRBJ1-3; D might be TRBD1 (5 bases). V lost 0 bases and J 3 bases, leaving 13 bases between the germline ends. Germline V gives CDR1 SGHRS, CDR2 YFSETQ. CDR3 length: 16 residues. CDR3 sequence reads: CASSLEAGKLGNTIYF. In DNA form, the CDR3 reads TGCGCCAGCAGCTTGGAGGCAGGGAAGCTTGGAAACACCATATATTTT.

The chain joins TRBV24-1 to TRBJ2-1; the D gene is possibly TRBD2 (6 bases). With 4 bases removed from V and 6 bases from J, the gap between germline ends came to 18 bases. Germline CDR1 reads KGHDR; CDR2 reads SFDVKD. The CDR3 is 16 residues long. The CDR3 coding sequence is TGTGCCACCAGTGACCCCTGGGCCCCCGGGGGCAATGAGCAGTTCTTC. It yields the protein CATSDPWAPGGNEQFF.

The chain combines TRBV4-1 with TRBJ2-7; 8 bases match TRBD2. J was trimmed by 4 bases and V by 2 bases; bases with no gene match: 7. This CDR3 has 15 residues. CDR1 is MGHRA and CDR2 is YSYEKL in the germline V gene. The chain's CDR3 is CASSQISGTSYEQYV. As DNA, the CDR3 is TGCGCCAGCAGCCAAATCTCCGGGACTAGTTACGAGCAGTACGTC.

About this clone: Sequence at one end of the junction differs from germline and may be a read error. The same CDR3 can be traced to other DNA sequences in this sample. The CDR3 loop is CAGRVHSGNTIYF. CDR3 bases: TGTGCCGGCAGGGTTCACTCTGGAAACACCATATATTTT. This chain uses TRBV2 with TRBJ1-3, with D possibly TRBD1 on 5 matching bases. The CDR3 runs 13 residues. The germline V gene encodes CDR1 SNHLY and CDR2 FYNNEI. The full variable domain, rest sourced from reference TRBV2 and TRBJ1-3, is EPEVTQTPSHQVTQMGQEVILRCVPISNHLYFYWYRQILGQKVEFLVSFYNNEISEKSEIFDDQFSVERPDGSNFTLKIRSTKLEDSAMYFCAGRVHSGNTIYFGEGSWLTVV.

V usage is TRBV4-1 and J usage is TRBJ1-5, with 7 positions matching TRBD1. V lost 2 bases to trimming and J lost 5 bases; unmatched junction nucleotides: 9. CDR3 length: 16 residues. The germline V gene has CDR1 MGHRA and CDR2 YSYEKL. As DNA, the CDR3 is TGCGCCAGCAGCCAACGAAATGACAGGGAGCATCAGCCCCAGCATTTT. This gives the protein CASSQRNDREHQPQHF.

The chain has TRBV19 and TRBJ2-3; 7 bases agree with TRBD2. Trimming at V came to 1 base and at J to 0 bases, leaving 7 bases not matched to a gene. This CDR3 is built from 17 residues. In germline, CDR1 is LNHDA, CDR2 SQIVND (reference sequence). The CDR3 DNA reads TGTGCCAGTAGTATAGCGGGGGGTAGCTCTAGCACAGATACGCAGTATTTT. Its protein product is CASSIAGGSSSTDTQYF.

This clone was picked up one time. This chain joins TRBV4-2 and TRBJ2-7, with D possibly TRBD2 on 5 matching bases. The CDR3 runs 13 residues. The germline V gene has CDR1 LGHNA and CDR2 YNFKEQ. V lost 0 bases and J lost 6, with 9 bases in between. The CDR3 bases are TGTGCCAGCAGCCAAGAGAGGGTGCGCGAGCAGTACTTC. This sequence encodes CASSQERVREQYF.

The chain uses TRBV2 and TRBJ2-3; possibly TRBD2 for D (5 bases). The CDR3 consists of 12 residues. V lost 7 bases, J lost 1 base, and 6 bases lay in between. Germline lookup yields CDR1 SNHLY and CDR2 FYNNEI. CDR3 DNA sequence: TGTGCCAGCACCGGGGGCACAGATACGCAGTATTTT. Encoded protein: CASTGGTDTQYF.

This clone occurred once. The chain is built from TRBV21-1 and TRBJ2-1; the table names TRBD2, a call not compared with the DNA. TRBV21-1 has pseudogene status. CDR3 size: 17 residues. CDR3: CASSKNPTSGGSNEQFF. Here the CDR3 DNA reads TGTGCCAGCAGCAAAAACCCCACTAGCGGGGGAAGCAATGAGCAGTTCTTC.

The CDR3 sequence: CASSLFGQGRGELFF. DNA of the CDR3: TGTGCCAGCAGCTTATTTGGACAGGGTAGAGGGGAGCTGTTTTTT. The V call is TRBV11-1, the J call TRBJ2-2; 8 nucleotides line up with TRBD1. J gave up 8 bases and V 2 bases, and 7 bases lay outside the gene matches. This CDR3 is built from 15 residues. The germline V gene has CDR1 SGHAT and CDR2 FQDESV (reference sequence).

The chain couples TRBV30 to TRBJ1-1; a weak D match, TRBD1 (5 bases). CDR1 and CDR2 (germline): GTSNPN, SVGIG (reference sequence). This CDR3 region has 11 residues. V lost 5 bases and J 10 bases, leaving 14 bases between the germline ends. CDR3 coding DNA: TGTGCCTGGGGGACGGCATATACAGCTTTCTTT. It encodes CAWGTAYTAFF.

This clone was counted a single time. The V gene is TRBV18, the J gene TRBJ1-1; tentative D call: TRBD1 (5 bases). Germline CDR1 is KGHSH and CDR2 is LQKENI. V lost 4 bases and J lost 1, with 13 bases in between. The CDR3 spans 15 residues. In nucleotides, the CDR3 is TGTGCCAGCTCACTTGCGGGACCGGGGAACACTGAAGCTTTCTTT. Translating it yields CASSLAGPGNTEAFF.

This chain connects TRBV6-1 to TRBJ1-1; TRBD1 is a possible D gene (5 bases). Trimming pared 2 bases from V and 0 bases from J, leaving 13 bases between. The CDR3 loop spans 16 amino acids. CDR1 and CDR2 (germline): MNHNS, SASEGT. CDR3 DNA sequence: TGTGCCAGCAGTGAAACTTGGGGCAGGTTGAACACTGAAGCTTTCTTT. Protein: CASSETWGRLNTEAFF.

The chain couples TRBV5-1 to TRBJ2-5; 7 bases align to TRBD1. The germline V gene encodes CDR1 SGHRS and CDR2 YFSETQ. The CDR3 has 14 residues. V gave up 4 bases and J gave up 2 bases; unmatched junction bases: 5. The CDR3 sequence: CASSRGQSQETQYF. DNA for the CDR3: TGCGCCAGCAGCCGGGGACAGTCGCAAGAGACCCAGTACTTC.

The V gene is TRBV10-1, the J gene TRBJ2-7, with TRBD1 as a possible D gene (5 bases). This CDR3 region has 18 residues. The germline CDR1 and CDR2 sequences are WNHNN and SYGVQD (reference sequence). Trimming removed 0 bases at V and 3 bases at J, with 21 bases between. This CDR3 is CASSESWGRCVKSYEQYV. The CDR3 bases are TGCGCCAGCAGTGAGTCGTGGGGCCGCTGCGTTAAGAGCTACGAGCAGTACGTC.

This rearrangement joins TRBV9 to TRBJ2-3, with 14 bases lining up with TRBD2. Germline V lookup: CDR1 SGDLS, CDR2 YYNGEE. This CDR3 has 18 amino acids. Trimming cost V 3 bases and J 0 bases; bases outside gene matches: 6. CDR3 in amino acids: CASSARLAGGLSTDTQYF. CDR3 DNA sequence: TGTGCCAGCAGCGCCCGACTAGCGGGGGGGCTGAGCACAGATACGCAGTATTTT.

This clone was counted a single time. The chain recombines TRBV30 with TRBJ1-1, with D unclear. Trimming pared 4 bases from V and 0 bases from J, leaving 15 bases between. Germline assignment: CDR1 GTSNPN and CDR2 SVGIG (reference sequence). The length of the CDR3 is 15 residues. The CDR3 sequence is CAWTKTPTMNTEAFF. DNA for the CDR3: TGTGCCTGGACAAAGACACCTACTATGAACACTGAAGCTTTCTTT.

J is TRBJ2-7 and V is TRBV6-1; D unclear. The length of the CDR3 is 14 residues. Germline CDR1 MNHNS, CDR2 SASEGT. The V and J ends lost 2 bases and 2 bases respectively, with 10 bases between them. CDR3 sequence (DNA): TGTGCCAGCAGTGAATGGCACTATACCTACGAGCAGTACTTC. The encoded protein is CASSEWHYTYEQYF.

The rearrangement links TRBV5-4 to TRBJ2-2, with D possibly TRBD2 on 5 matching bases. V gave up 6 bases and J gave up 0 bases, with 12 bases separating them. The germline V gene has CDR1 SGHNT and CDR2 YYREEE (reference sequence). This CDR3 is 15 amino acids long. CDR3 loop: CASTAGNTNTGELFF. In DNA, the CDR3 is TGTGCCAGCACTGCCGGGAATACGAACACCGGGGAGCTGTTTTTT. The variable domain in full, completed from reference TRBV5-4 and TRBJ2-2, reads ETGVTQSPTHLIKTRGQQVTLRCSSQSGHNTVSWYQQALGQGPQFIFQYYREEENGRGNFPPRFSGLQFPNYSSELNVNALELDDSALYLCASTAGNTNTGELFFGEGSRLTVL.

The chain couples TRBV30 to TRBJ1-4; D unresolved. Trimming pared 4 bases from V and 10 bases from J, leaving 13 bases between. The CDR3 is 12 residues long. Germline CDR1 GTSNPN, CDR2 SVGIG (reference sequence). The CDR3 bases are TGTGCCTGGACCGGCAATAACGGAAAACTGTTTTTT. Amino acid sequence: CAWTGNNGKLFF.